This TCR beta chain was recovered during a study of cytomegalovirus exposure and HLA in healthy donors. Study overall: A data release that came early held approximately 85 million unique TCRs from HLA-typed donors.

Study-level findings and limits: Sequences of the TCR beta chain were said to predict the HLA-A and HLA-B alleles of most subjects accurately. 87-base-pair reads could not separate some V segments, including TRBV6-2 and TRBV6-3. Follow-up analysis later connected one missense variant in DCLRE1C with trimming of TCR beta V- and J-genes.

The J segment lost 0 bases and the V segment lost 4 bases, leaving 3 bases of the junction unmatched. Germline CDR1 and CDR2: SGHRS and YFSETQ. The CDR3 has 15 residues. Of note for this clone: Its matching antigen is unknown.

The PCR was carried out with 60 Vbeta primers and 13 Jbeta primers. Produced via immunoSEQ multiplex PCR; TCRdb's table is partial and in-frame only. The table records 100,000 to 150,000 clones, 81% of them present only once. The sequencing input was PBMCs. The source of this sequence is a man aged 18 to 35 in good health and CMV-seropositive. J is TRBJ2-5 and V is TRBV5-1, with TRBD2 identical over 10 bases. In DNA form, the CDR3 reads TGCGCCAGCAGCGAAAGCGGGGGGGACCAAGAGACCCAGTACTTC. Encoded protein: CASSESGGDQETQYF.